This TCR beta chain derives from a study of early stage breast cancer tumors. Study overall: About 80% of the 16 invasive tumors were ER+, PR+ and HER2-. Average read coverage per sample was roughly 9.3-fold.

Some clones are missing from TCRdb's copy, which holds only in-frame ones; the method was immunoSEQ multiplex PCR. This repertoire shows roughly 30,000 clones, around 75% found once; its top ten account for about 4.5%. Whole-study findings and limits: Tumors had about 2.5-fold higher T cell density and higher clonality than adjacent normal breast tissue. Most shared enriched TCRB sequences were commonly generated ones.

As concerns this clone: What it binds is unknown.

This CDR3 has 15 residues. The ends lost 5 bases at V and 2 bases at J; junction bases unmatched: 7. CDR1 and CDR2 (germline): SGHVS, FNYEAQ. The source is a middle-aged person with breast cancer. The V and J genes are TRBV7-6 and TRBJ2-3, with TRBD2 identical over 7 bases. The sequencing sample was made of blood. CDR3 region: CASSPSSGLTDTQYF. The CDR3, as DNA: TGTGCCAGCAGCCCCTCTAGCGGACTCACAGATACGCAGTATTTT.